This T cell receptor (beta chain) originates from a study of T-cell memory formation after mild COVID-19. Across the study: Among the donors, TCR clusters were largely specific to each donor.

Study results and caveats: Clonal second-wave expansions that peaked on day 37 had unconfirmed SARS-CoV-2 specificity. CD4+ contracting clones lay mainly in CM and EM, CD8+ ones in EMRA.

Comment on this clonotype: What it binds is not known.

V was shortened by 1 base and J by 4 bases, with 18 bases between the two germline ends. Germline V gene lookup returns CDR1 DFQATT and CDR2 SNEGSKA (reference sequence). The CDR3 consists of 16 residues. Via MiXCR, TCRdb re-called the 5' RACE reads, giving one row per CDR3 protein. The table includes 550,000 to 650,000 distinct CDR3 sequences, approximately 15% detected once. Sequencing was carried out using PBMCs or a T cell subset sorted from them (not recorded which). This chain joins TRBV20-1 and TRBJ2-3; maybe TRBD2 (6 bases). The clonotype was recovered from an adult woman who had mild COVID-19 (a few samples of this study predate the infection). Cell type and time point are not known. The CDR3 bases are TGCAGTGCTAGAGTTGGTGGGACCCCGGGAGCAGATACGCAGTATTTT. Its translation is CSARVGGTPGADTQYF.